Reported below is one T cell receptor (beta chain). Its antigen remains unknown. The data belong to a study of early stage breast cancer tumors. The wider study: Samples were sequenced at approximately 10-fold average coverage. General observations from the study: Unsorted bulk genomic DNA sequencing lacked pairing and functional marker data. Comparing each tissue with blood distinguished tumor from normal in most of the 16 patients.

Libraries were prepared by immunoSEQ multiplex PCR; TCRdb keeps only in-frame clonotypes and omits some of them. The table shows 9,500 to 10,000 clones, with around three fifths occurring only once. The CDR3 spans 15 residues. V dropped 4 bases and J dropped 2 bases, with 15 bases sitting between them. Germline V lookup: CDR1 SGHTS, CDR2 YDEGEE. The TCR originated in a person aged 60 to 70 with breast cancer. The chain combines TRBV5-8 with TRBJ1-2; the D is unclear. What was sequenced was breast tumor tissue. The CDR3 nucleotides are TGTGCCAGCAGCGTTTGGCCCACAGCCAACTATGGCTACACCTTC. The encoded protein is CASSVWPTANYGYTF.